A selection of T cell receptor beta chains follows, all from one sample in a study of CD8+ T cells in alopecia areata. TCRdb's copy holds only in-frame clones and misses some; the assay was immunoSEQ multiplex PCR. The repertoire holds approximately 180,000 clones, under 80% seen once, with roughly 1.3% in the top ten. Sequencing was performed on CD4+ T cells sorted from blood, taken around week 47, from a patient treated with tofacitinib. These receptors all come from a human donor with alopecia areata. The CDR3 runs from the conserved cysteine through the conserved F or W. The D gene is left open where the match is weak. The listing skips clone size in some rows; elsewhere it reads once, few, many or a size class.

clone_size	v_call	d_call	j_call	cdr3_aa	cdr3_nt
.	TRBV11-2	.	TRBJ1-1	CADESHTEAFF	TGTGCCGACGAGTCCCACACTGAAGCTTTCTTT
.	TRBV9	.	TRBJ1-2	CASSVAASYGYTF	TGTGCCAGCAGCGTAGCTGCCAGCTATGGCTACACCTTC
.	TRBV5-6	TRBD2	TRBJ2-3	CASSFRTSRLSTDTQYF	TGTGCCAGCAGCTTCCGGACTAGCCGACTATCCACAGATACGCAGTATTTT
.	TRBV4-1	.	TRBJ1-1	CASSRPPGLNTEAFF	TGCGCCAGCAGCCGTCCCCCCGGGCTCAACACTGAAGCTTTCTTT
.	TRBV6-5	.	TRBJ2-2	CASTVVGNTGELFF	TGTGCCAGCACCGTAGTGGGGAACACCGGGGAGCTGTTTTTT
.	TRBV29-1	TRBD2	TRBJ2-5	CSVPRGGSLETQYF	TGCAGCGTCCCCCGGGGGGGGTCTCTAGAGACCCAGTACTTC
.	TRBV20-1	.	TRBJ2-7	CSAATGYEQYF	TGCAGTGCCGCCACAGGGTACGAGCAGTACTTC
.	TRBV7-2	.	TRBJ2-1	CASSLGRANNEQFF	TGTGCCAGCAGCTTAGGGAGGGCGAACAATGAGCAGTTCTTC
.	TRBV29-1	TRBD1	TRBJ2-7	CSVGTGGNYEQYF	TGCAGCGTCGGGACAGGGGGGAACTACGAGCAGTACTTC
once	TRBV2	.	TRBJ1-5	CASRGRGSNQPQHF	TGTGCCAGCAGGGGACGAGGCAGCAATCAGCCCCAGCATTTT
.	TRBV5-1	TRBD2	TRBJ2-5	CASSSGLAGGETQYF	TGCGCCAGCAGCTCCGGACTAGCGGGGGGTGAGACCCAGTACTTC
many	TRBV5-6	.	TRBJ1-2	CASTTSGGRYGYTF	TGTGCCAGCACCACCTCGGGGGGGCGTTATGGCTACACCTTC
once	TRBV27	.	TRBJ1-6	CASSFVLPSGKNSPLHF	TGTGCCAGCAGTTTTGTTTTACCCAGCGGAAAGAATTCACCCCTCCACTTT
.	TRBV9	TRBD2	TRBJ2-3	CASSEDLAGKDTQYF	TGTGCCAGCAGCGAGGATCTAGCGGGGAAAGATACGCAGTATTTT
.	TRBV29-1	.	TRBJ2-7	CSVGTGDIPYF	TGCAGCGTTGGGACTGGGGACATTCCGTACTTC
many	TRBV7-2	.	TRBJ2-3	CASSRNPGLGTDTQYF	TGTGCCAGCAGCCGCAACCCGGGACTCGGCACAGATACGCAGTATTTT
.	TRBV29-1	.	TRBJ2-5	CSVEPGEETQYF	TGCAGCGTTGAGCCGGGGGAAGAGACCCAGTACTTC
few	TRBV6-6	.	TRBJ1-5	CASRETTDQPQHF	TGTGCCAGCAGGGAGACGACCGATCAGCCCCAGCATTTT
.	TRBV27	.	TRBJ1-6	CASSLLGSPLHF	TGTGCCAGCAGTTTACTTGGTTCACCCCTCCACTTT
.	TRBV6-6	.	TRBJ2-3	CASSDRLVQYF	TGTGCCAGCAGCGATCGTTTGGTGCAGTATTTT
few	TRBV14	.	TRBJ2-3	CASSQGHTLRTDTQYF	TGTGCCAGCAGCCAAGGACACACTTTACGCACAGATACGCAGTATTTT
.	TRBV15	.	TRBJ2-1	CATSRDGIGDEQFF	TGTGCCACCAGCAGAGATGGTATTGGGGATGAGCAGTTCTTC
.	TRBV14	.	TRBJ1-1	CASSPRSFRGESKGPFWGPEAFF	TGTGCCAGCAGTCCAAGAAGTTTCCGGGGCGAATCGAAGGGTCCTTTCTGGGGTCCTGAAGCTTTCTTT
.	TRBV4-3	.	TRBJ2-1	CASSSARGRYNEQFF	TGCGCCAGCAGCTCCGCCAGGGGACGCTACAATGAGCAGTTCTTC
.	TRBV29-1	.	TRBJ1-2	CSVETLGSAGYTF	TGCAGCGTTGAGACATTAGGTTCGGCTGGCTACACCTTC
.	TRBV5-1	.	TRBJ2-3	CASSLRGQPTDTQYF	TGCGCCAGCAGCTTGCGGGGCCAACCCACAGATACGCAGTATTTT
few	TRBV28	.	TRBJ2-2	CASSARWELFF	TGTGCCAGCAGTGCACGGTGGGAGCTGTTTTTT
few	TRBV28	TRBD1	TRBJ2-7	CASRGTGHPYEQYF	TGTGCCAGCAGGGGGACAGGCCATCCCTACGAGCAGTACTTC
.	TRBV4-2	.	TRBJ2-7	CASSQDTRGAGYWEQYF	TGTGCCAGCAGCCAAGATACCCGAGGTGCCGGGTATTGGGAGCAGTACTTC
.	TRBV5-1	.	TRBJ2-5	CASGIRGSGQQETQYF	TGCGCCAGCGGTATCCGGGGCTCGGGCCAACAAGAGACCCAGTACTTC
few	TRBV11-2	.	TRBJ1-2	CASSLPNSYGYTF	TGTGCCAGCAGCTTACCAAACTCCTATGGCTACACCTTC
.	TRBV29-1	.	TRBJ2-2	CSVAFNTGELFF	TGCAGCGTTGCGTTTAACACCGGGGAGCTGTTTTTT
.	TRBV30	TRBD1	TRBJ1-5	CAWSVRGGGQPQHF	TGTGCCTGGAGTGTACGAGGGGGCGGTCAGCCCCAGCATTTT
.	TRBV9	.	TRBJ2-3	CASSEGTDTQYF	TGTGCCAGCAGCGAGGGCACAGATACGCAGTATTTT
.	TRBV6-1	.	TRBJ1-6	CASSVGRVDSPLHF	TGTGCCAGCAGTGTGGGCAGGGTGGACTCACCCCTCCACTTT
.	TRBV29-1	.	TRBJ1-6	CSVAEASNSPLHF	TGCAGCGTCGCCGAGGCCTCGAATTCACCCCTCCACTTT
.	TRBV30	.	TRBJ1-6	CAWSVSGQGGPLHF	TGTGCCTGGAGTGTTTCAGGGCAGGGAGGACCCCTCCACTTT
.	TRBV4-3	.	TRBJ2-2	CASSQVHGNTGELFF	TGCGCCAGCAGCCAAGTTCATGGGAACACCGGGGAGCTGTTTTTT
many	TRBV5-1	.	TRBJ2-5	CASSPLEIETQYF	TGCGCCAGCAGCCCCCTGGAAATCGAGACCCAGTACTTC
.	TRBV29-1	TRBD1	TRBJ2-2	CSGTGPIGTGGASGELFF	TGCAGCGGCACGGGACCGATAGGGACAGGGGGCGCGTCCGGGGAGCTGTTTTTT
.	TRBV4-1	TRBD1	TRBJ2-2	CASSQYDRGAGELFF	TGCGCCAGCAGCCAGTACGACAGGGGGGCCGGGGAGCTGTTTTTT
.	TRBV9	.	TRBJ1-5	CASSVGNGGQPQHF	TGTGCCAGCAGCGTAGGCAATGGGGGTCAGCCCCAGCATTTT
.	TRBV7-7	.	TRBJ2-5	CASSLGIGTTQETQYF	TGTGCCAGCAGCTTGGGTATAGGGACCACACAAGAGACCCAGTACTTC
.	TRBV9	.	TRBJ2-3	CASSVAASSTDTQYF	TGTGCCAGCAGCGTAGCAGCGTCTAGCACAGATACGCAGTATTTT
few	TRBV30	TRBD1	TRBJ2-3	CASQDRGFVVADTQYF	TGTGCCTCTCAAGACAGGGGGTTTGTAGTTGCAGATACGCAGTATTTT